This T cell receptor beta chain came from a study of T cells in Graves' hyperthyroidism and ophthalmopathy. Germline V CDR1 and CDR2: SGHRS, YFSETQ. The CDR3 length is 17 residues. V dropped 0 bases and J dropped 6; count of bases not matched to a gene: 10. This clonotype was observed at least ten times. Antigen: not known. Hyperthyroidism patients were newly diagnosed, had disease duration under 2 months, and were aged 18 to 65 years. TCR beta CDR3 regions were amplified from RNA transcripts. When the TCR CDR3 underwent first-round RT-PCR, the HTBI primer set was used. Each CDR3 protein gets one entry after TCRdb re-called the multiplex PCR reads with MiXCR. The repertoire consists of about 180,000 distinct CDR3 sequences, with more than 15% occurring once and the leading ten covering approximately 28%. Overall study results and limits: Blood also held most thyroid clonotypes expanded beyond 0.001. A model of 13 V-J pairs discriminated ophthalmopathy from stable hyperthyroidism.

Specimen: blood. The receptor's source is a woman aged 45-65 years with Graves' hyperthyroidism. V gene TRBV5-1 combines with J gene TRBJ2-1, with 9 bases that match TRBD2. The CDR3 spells CASSLVGRGGHGNEQFF. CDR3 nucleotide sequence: TGCGCCAGCAGCTTGGTGGGGCGGGGGGGCCATGGCAATGAGCAGTTCTTC.